This T cell receptor beta chain was documented in a study of cytomegalovirus exposure and HLA in healthy donors listed by TCRdb under 2017. In the study overall: An earlier analysis of several hundred of the donors reported 250 to 300 Gb of sequence data and 120 million or so unique TCR beta sequences from 150 million to 200 million T cells. Typing coverage varied by locus: roughly 629-630 donors for A, B, C, DRB1 and DQB1; more than 500 for DQA1; more than 600 for DPA1; 450 to 480 for DPB1. Rather than using new phenotypic data, the later analysis identified candidate immune exposures from TCR beta sequences and from how often those sequences occurred across donors. Every discovery cohort repertoire had been produced on one sequencing platform. Five DR-DQ haplotypes were treated as single units for association and clustering because of strong linkage in the cohort. Among the roughly 390 genotyped donors, more than 70% belonged to the genetic ancestry cluster associated with self-reported Caucasian donors. Among a few hundred genotyped donors of the cohort, an average of around 240,000 unique TCR beta nucleotide sequences were sequenced per donor, roughly 18% of them non-productive. An earlier analysis of 587 of the donors applied high-throughput TCR beta sequencing to assess whether each TCR beta V gene segment acted as functional or pseudogenic. In a later genetic analysis, genome-wide SNP genotypes for about 60% of the 666 donors were used, and that subset was treated as a discovery cohort. Donor age, sex, ethnicity and CMV serostatus were compiled together with the repertoire data. HLA typing covered class I and class II loci at four-digit resolution. A separate validation cohort of about 110 different subjects was used in addition to the approximately 670-subject first cohort. The T cell repertoires of 666 subjects were profiled by immunosequencing and related to cytomegalovirus serostatus. To predict cytomegalovirus infection status, the study brought together high-throughput TCR immunosequencing, statistical association of individual TCRs with disease status, and machine learning. A later analysis re-examined previously published TCR beta repertoires from 600 to 700 donors and added high-resolution HLA genotyping to investigate patterns of TCR occurrence. An early release covering roughly 640 HLA-typed donors comprised about 300 gigabases of sequencing data and approximately 80 million unique TCR sequences. The study aimed to test whether signatures of past pathogen exposure could be identified by cataloging public T cell receptors.

The cohort consisted of fewer than 700 healthy bone marrow donors. Cohort members were all nominally healthy when sampled, although unrecorded immune exposures were likely present. The donor tested CMV seronegative and was one of the 352 seronegative cohort members. Each donor provided a peripheral blood sample, and peripheral blood mononuclear cells were used for TCR beta sequencing. The Qiagen DNeasy Blood Extraction Kit was used to extract genomic DNA from the blood cell samples. With regard to this clone: The antigen this receptor binds is unknown. Base-call qualities are not available, and no considerably larger clone is one nucleotide away.

The receptor library was made with the immunoSEQ multiplex PCR assay. A mixture of 60 forward primers for TCR Vbeta segments and 13 reverse primers for TCR Jbeta segments was used in the multiplex PCR. The CDR3 region of rearranged TCR beta genes was amplified from genomic DNA by a multiplex PCR assay. The amplified TCR beta libraries were sequenced on the Illumina HiSeq System as 87-base-pair reads. Per the source publication's procedure: A later analysis tallied roughly 80 million unique TCR beta chains across the 650 to 750 repertoires, and some 10 million of those chains were shared by two or more donors. Raw reads were error-corrected and collapsed into unique sequences by a nearest-neighbor algorithm in which closely related sequences were merged to remove PCR and sequencing errors. Alignment of CDR3 sequences to IMGT reference sequences was used to assign V, D and J gene segments. For a sequence to be retained, a match of at least six nucleotides to both a V gene segment and a J gene segment was required. Rearrangements were classified as productive when the CDR3 lacked stop codons and remained in frame with V and J, and all other rearrangements were classified as non-productive. Following IMGT convention, CDR3 was defined as the stretch from the second conserved V-encoded cysteine up to the conserved J-encoded phenylalanine. The earlier analysis of some 580 of the donors excluded any sequence lacking an unambiguous match to a single V gene segment. An earlier analysis of a few hundred of the donors classified V segments as functional when productive rearrangements were above 56.7% and as segregating when the standard deviation between donors was above 5%. A statistical classification framework was built to diagnose cytomegalovirus status from the catalog of TCR beta chain sequences. In a later analysis, TCR nucleotide sequences were compared against IMGT/GENE-DB human TR gene sequences so that V and J genes could be assigned. A later analysis assigned CDR3 sequences and most-parsimonious VDJ recombination scenarios with the TCRdist pipeline. In a later analysis, each TCR beta chain was defined by its CDR3 amino acid sequence together with its V-gene family, and reads without a unique V-gene family were excluded. A later analysis removed several hundred highly shared, low-generation-probability nucleotide sequences to deal with suspected cross-contamination and a sequencing artifact. For each public chain, a later analysis derived a clonal expansion index from normalized ranks of inferred template counts within each repertoire. A later analysis computed generation probabilities with a VDJ recombination model fitted to out-of-frame rearrangements, and checked the results against IGoR. In a later analysis, TCR-TCR, TCR-HLA and TCR-CMV co-occurrence was scored with hypergeometric tests, and a repertoire-size bias correction was applied to TCR pairs. A later analysis estimated false discovery rates by permuting HLA or CMV assignments 20 times. In a later analysis, co-occurring TCRs were grouped with DBSCAN, and TCRdist sequence similarity was added when clustering was performed within HLA-allele-positive subsets. Repertoires with fewer than 30,000 or more than 120,000 public chains, plus five repertoires with anomalous nucleotide sharing, were excluded from co-occurrence clustering. Here the immuneACCESS table is served through TCRdb, limited to in-frame sequences with V and J called. Missing clones are a known gap in these copies; in checked studies unresolved V genes cover under half, and the rest lacks a known reason. V, J and clone size are taken as reported in that table, and D and trimming were inferred from the DNA itself. The sample contains around 170,000 clones, less than 85% of them found a single time. The ten largest account for more than 5.5% of the sample.

Including the terminal cysteine and phenylalanine, the CDR3 comprises 14 residues. CDR3 DNA is the only sequence kept; it has 42 bases, read in frame from the first base. CDR1 and CDR2 (SNHLY, FYNNEI) derive from the germline V gene. The junction shows trimming of 0 bases on V and 0 bases on J, plus 5 bases between the germline ends. Study-wide findings and limitations: Assigning TCR associations to individual alleles was difficult when HLA alleles, especially DR and DQ, strongly co-occurred. V-gene and J-gene trimming of TCR beta chains was associated with a missense DCLRE1C variant in a later genetic analysis, and the association was replicated in an independent cohort. In vitro tests confirmed that a few of the cytomegalovirus-associated TCR beta chains recognize cytomegalovirus antigens. The earlier analysis of 587 of the donors excluded over 15 rarely observed V segments, including chromosome 9 orphons, because counts were too low. Immune exposure information for the cohort was limited to CMV serostatus. Because HLA typing was missing for some donors at each locus, association tests included only the typed subset. At a false discovery rate of 0.05, a later analysis linked about 16,000 TCR beta sequences to specific HLA alleles. In this cohort, only TCR beta chains were sequenced, and detectable features were limited by the absence of alpha or paired-chain data. A later analysis found that HLA-associated TCR beta chains were more clonally expanded and had lower generation probabilities than equally common non-associated chains. A cluster of highly shared sequence variants was judged likely to be a technical artifact of the sequencing pipeline. Some IMGT-functional V segments, including TRBV6-2 and TRBV6-3, could not be distinguished by the 87-base-pair reads and were therefore excluded. An earlier analysis of 587 of the donors showed that most TCR beta V segments appeared in productive rearrangements either about 90% or about 30% of the time, which broadly matched IMGT annotations. According to a later analysis, TCR association rates differed among HLA loci, with DRB1 alleles showing the most associated TCRs and HLA-C alleles showing the fewest. Correlated functional status among segregating V segments might be attributable to linkage disequilibrium, but an unknown experimental factor could not be ruled out. A later analysis found that most CMV-associated TCR beta chains appeared HLA-restricted, with HLA associations seemingly driven largely by CMV exposure. According to a later genetic analysis, donors in an Asian-associated ancestry cluster had fewer N-insertions in productive TCRs than the approximately 670-donor mean. Cytomegalovirus status was reported to be diagnosed by the classifier with high specificity and sensitivity in both the original and validation cohorts. The presence/absence analyses assumed that sequencing depth was roughly uniform across donors, and that assumption may not be true. The study listed 150 to 200 TCR beta chains as associated with cytomegalovirus. A further reported finding was that TCR beta sequences accurately predicted the HLA-A and HLA-B alleles for most subjects in the first cohort. According to the authors, the approach could potentially be generalized to other disease states and immunological phenotypes. While some public TCRs were present in many individuals, most TCR sequences turned up only very rarely across donors. In a later analysis, several top co-occurrence clusters were reported to appear linked to parvovirus B19, influenza, CMV and Epstein-Barr virus.

The clonotype was recovered from a man aged 40-49 years in good health and CMV-seronegative. Recombination joined TRBV2 with TRBJ1-2; TRBD1 is a weak D gene call, 5 bases matching. Sequencing used PBMCs. Here the CDR3 is given as CASSEAGANYGYTF. The bases are TGTGCCAGCAGTGAAGCAGGGGCTAACTATGGCTACACCTTC.